Below are 7 T cell receptor beta chains sequenced from a single sample in a study of T cell responses to AZD1222 COVID-19 vaccine. Using immunoSEQ multiplex PCR, the repertoire was profiled, and TCRdb retains in-frame clones only, with some absent. The sample lists about 180,000 clones, 80% to 90% seen once, with 7.7% in the top ten. Sample: peripheral blood, taken on day 0 of AZD1222 vaccination. All receptors come from an adult in good health.

This chain uses TRBV14 with TRBJ1-3; D is possibly TRBD1 (6 bases). Germline V gives CDR1 SGHDN, CDR2 FVKESK. This CDR3 has 15 amino acids. The ends were cut back, 2 bases at V and 4 bases at J, with 12 bases in the middle. CDR3 amino acids: CASSQTWDIGNTIYF. Here the CDR3 DNA reads TGTGCCAGCAGCCAAACTTGGGACATAGGAAACACCATATATTTT.

The rearrangement joins TRBV19 to TRBJ2-7; D gene uncertain. The CDR3 loop spans 13 amino acids. Trimming took 4 bases from V and 0 from J, leaving 7 bases between them. The germline CDR1 and CDR2 sequences are LNHDA and SQIVND (reference sequence). Here the CDR3 reads CASSRTLSYEQYF. The DNA of the CDR3 is TGTGCCAGTAGTAGGACGCTCTCCTACGAGCAGTACTTC.

The rearrangement links TRBV10-3 to TRBJ2-1; weak D call: TRBD2 (6 bases). V lost 2 bases, J lost 9 bases, and 14 bases lay in between. The CDR3 runs to 14 residues. Germline V gene lookup returns CDR1 ENHRY and CDR2 SYGVKD. This CDR3 reads CAISEAAHGGEQFF. Here the CDR3 DNA reads TGTGCCATCAGTGAGGCGGCCCACGGGGGTGAGCAGTTCTTC.

This clone was observed a few times. The chain recombines TRBV5-5 with TRBJ2-3, with 7 bases lining up with TRBD1. The CDR3 runs 15 residues. J lost 1 base, V lost 6 bases, and 8 bases had no gene match. CDR1 is SGHKS and CDR2 is YYEKEE in the germline V gene (reference sequence). CDR3 residues: CASTPLGTGTDTQYF. CDR3 coding DNA: TGTGCCAGCACTCCCCTCGGGACAGGCACAGATACGCAGTATTTT.

This clone has just one count. The chain has TRBV3-1 (or the pseudogene TRBV3-2) and TRBJ1-1; possibly TRBD1 for D (5 bases). The V end lost 1 base, the J end lost 4 bases, and 7 bases lay between the germline ends. CDR1 LGHDT and CDR2 YNNKEL come from the germline V gene (reference sequence). CDR3 length equals 13 residues. The CDR3 sequence is CASSQVGGTEAFF. CDR3 coding DNA: TGTGCCAGCAGCCAAGTTGGGGGCACTGAAGCTTTCTTT.

V and J are TRBV14 and TRBJ1-2; possibly TRBD1 for D (6 bases). The germline gives CDR1 SGHDN, CDR2 FVKESK. The ends were cut back, 5 bases at V and 6 bases at J, with 22 bases in the middle. The CDR3 has 16 amino acids. CDR3 bases: TGTGCCAGCAGCGACAGGTCGGCGGGGTTCCCGAATGGCTACACCTTC. Its protein is CASSDRSAGFPNGYTF.

The chain joins TRBV4-2 to TRBJ1-3, with no clear D. Germline V gene data show CDR1 as LGHNA and CDR2 as YNFKEQ. V gave up 4 bases and J gave up 0 bases, with 10 bases separating them. The CDR3 loop spans 15 amino acids. The CDR3 spells CASSPFEDSGNTIYF. The CDR3 DNA is TGTGCCAGCAGCCCATTCGAGGACTCTGGAAACACCATATATTTT.